The 30 T cell receptor beta chains in this list originate from one sample, sequenced in a study of blood T cell repertoires in COVID-19. Produced via immunoSEQ multiplex PCR; TCRdb's table is partial and in-frame only. Altogether about 40,000 clones are present, approximately 90% being singletons, with the ten largest covering approximately 15%. Sequencing was performed on peripheral blood. These receptors all come from a woman aged 25 to 39 in a cohort sampled during active COVID-19.

The chain couples TRBV7-6 to TRBJ2-1, with 8 bases lining up with TRBD2. The germline V gene has CDR1 SGHVS and CDR2 FNYEAQ. The CDR3 runs to 15 residues. V lost 4 bases, J lost 4 bases, and 6 bases stayed unmatched. The CDR3 DNA reads as TGTGCCAGCAGCTCACTAGCGGCCTCTTACAATGAGCAGTTCTTC. Residues: CASSSLAASYNEQFF.

V gene TRBV2 combines with J gene TRBJ1-5; tentative D call: TRBD1 (6 bases). Trimming cost V 6 bases and J 1 base, with 16 bases left between them. CDR1 is SNHLY, CDR2 FYNNEI, per germline. The CDR3 extends over 16 amino acids. CDR3 nucleotide sequence: TGTGCCAGCAGCGAGGGGGGGCGGAGGAGCAATCAGCCCCAGCATTTT. This encodes CASSEGGRRSNQPQHF.

The rearrangement links TRBV7-2 to TRBJ2-7; D gene ambiguous. This CDR3 comprises 13 residues. V shed 7 bases and J shed 0 bases, with 10 bases lying between them. CDR1 and CDR2 (germline): SGHTA, FQGNSA. The CDR3 bases are TGTGCCAGCACCTCCGGGTTCTCCTACGAGCAGTACTTC. Protein: CASTSGFSYEQYF.

The table lists this clone with a few counts. The chain joins TRBV27 to TRBJ2-3; D is unresolved. Per germline, CDR1 MNHEY and CDR2 SMNVEV (reference sequence). The CDR3 totals 13 residues. Trimming shortened V by 2 bases and J by 4 bases, and 7 bases separated the two germline ends. CDR3 protein: CASSLLGPDTQYF. DNA for the CDR3: TGTGCCAGCAGTTTACTGGGCCCAGATACGCAGTATTTT.

The rearrangement uses TRBV20-1 and TRBJ1-2; D gene ambiguous. V was shortened by 3 bases and J by 0 bases, with 11 bases between the two germline ends. CDR3 length: 14 residues. Germline values: CDR1 DFQATT, CDR2 SNEGSKA (reference sequence). The CDR3 DNA sequence: TGCAGTGCTAGTCTGACAATGCCTAACTATGGCTACACCTTC. This encodes CSASLTMPNYGYTF.

CDR3 bases: TGCGCCAGCAGCCAAGGCCGGTTGGGGGCTGATTTTGTCGAGCAGTACTTC. This gives the protein CASSQGRLGADFVEQYF. The genes are TRBV4-1 and TRBJ2-7, with a possible D match to TRBD1 (6 bases). Per germline, CDR1 MGHRA and CDR2 YSYEKL. The ends were cut back, 1 base at V and 6 bases at J, with 22 bases in the middle. The CDR3 runs 17 residues.

The rearrangement links TRBV28 to TRBJ2-1; 11 nucleotides align to TRBD1. V dropped 3 bases and J dropped 8; count of bases not matched to a gene: 6. The CDR3 sequence is 15 residues long. In germline, CDR1 is MDHEN, CDR2 SYDVKM. In nucleotides, the CDR3 is TGTGCCAGCAGTTTCGCGGGACAGGGGGGGGATGAGCAGTTCTTC. Residues: CASSFAGQGGDEQFF.

To note about this clone: Sequence at one end of the junction differs from germline and may be a read error. The chain links TRBV7-7 to TRBJ2-2, with D possibly TRBD2 on 6 matching bases. The CDR3 has 14 amino acids. Germline V gene lookup returns CDR1 SSHAT and CDR2 FNYEAQ (reference sequence). The CDR3 nucleotides are TGTGCTAGCAGCCCCCGGGGGAGCACCGGGGAGCTGTTTTTT. Amino acids: CASSPRGSTGELFF.

This chain joins TRBV10-3 and TRBJ2-3; TRBD1 aligns across 8 bases. V was pared by 3 bases and J by 3 bases, with 11 bases of the junction left unmatched. The CDR3 extends over 17 amino acids. CDR1 and CDR2 from the germline V gene are ENHRY and SYGVKD. The CDR3 coding sequence is TGTGCCATCAGTGAAGGCGACAGGGGACGTGGGACAGATACGCAGTATTTT. Encoded protein: CAISEGDRGRGTDTQYF.

This clone was observed a few times. The chain is built from TRBV9 and TRBJ2-1; 9 nucleotides line up with TRBD1. The CDR3 contains 18 residues. J was trimmed by 4 bases and V by 3 bases; bases with no gene match: 14. In germline, CDR1 is SGDLS, CDR2 YYNGEE. The CDR3 protein is CASSARDGTGRHYNEQFF. CDR3 in DNA: TGTGCCAGCAGCGCCAGAGACGGGACAGGGCGGCATTACAATGAGCAGTTCTTC.

This clone showed up just a few times. This chain connects TRBV5-1 to TRBJ2-1; TRBD1 aligns across 8 bases. Germline CDR1 SGHRS, CDR2 YFSETQ. After removal of 5 bases from V and 5 bases from J, the junction contained 6 bases not matched to a gene. The CDR3 covers 14 residues. CDR3 sequence: CASRRTGYDNEQFF. CDR3 DNA: TGCGCCAGCAGAAGGACAGGGTACGACAATGAGCAGTTCTTC.

The genes are TRBV19 and TRBJ1-5; unclear D gene. CDR3 size: 14 residues. V lost 7 bases and J 2 bases, leaving 12 bases between the germline ends. Germline assignment: CDR1 LNHDA and CDR2 SQIVND (reference sequence). CDR3 region: CASKAGQRNQPQHF. The CDR3 DNA reads as TGTGCCAGTAAAGCAGGCCAGCGCAATCAGCCCCAGCATTTT.

The V and J genes are TRBV3-1 (or the pseudogene TRBV3-2) and TRBJ1-2; D remains unclear. CDR3 length equals 13 residues. Trimming left V 0 bases short and J 1 base short, with 3 bases between. CDR1 LGHDT and CDR2 YNNKEL come from the germline V gene (reference sequence). CDR3 nucleotides: TGTGCCAGCAGCCAAGAGTATAACTATGGCTACACCTTC. This sequence encodes CASSQEYNYGYTF.

J is TRBJ2-1 and V is TRBV11-2, with 12 bases identical to TRBD2. This CDR3 is built from 17 residues. Germline values: CDR1 SGHAT, CDR2 FQNNGV. J gave up 2 bases and V 5 bases, and 7 bases lay outside the gene matches. The CDR3 protein is CASSTELAGGPYNEQFF. For the CDR3, the DNA is TGTGCCAGCAGCACTGAACTAGCGGGAGGCCCCTACAATGAGCAGTTCTTC.

The rearrangement uses TRBV3-1 (or the pseudogene TRBV3-2) and TRBJ2-5; D perhaps matches TRBD2 (5 bases). The CDR3 sequence is 15 residues long. V shed 5 bases and J shed 2 bases, with 15 bases lying between them. The germline V gene encodes CDR1 LGHDT and CDR2 YNNKEL (reference sequence). The CDR3 sequence is CASSAPLAFQETQYF. CDR3 bases: TGTGCCAGCAGCGCCCCATTAGCGTTTCAAGAGACCCAGTACTTC.

V gene TRBV6-6 combines with J gene TRBJ2-1; 13 bases agree with TRBD2. Germline-derived CDR1 and CDR2 are MNHNY and SVGAGI (reference sequence). Losses at the gene ends were 5 bases for V and 7 bases for J; bases not matched to a gene: 8. The CDR3 covers 16 residues. CDR3 protein: CASSIRGTSGTNEQFF. The CDR3 coding sequence is TGTGCCAGCAGTATCCGGGGGACTAGCGGGACTAATGAGCAGTTCTTC.

V is TRBV19 and J is TRBJ1-4, with D maybe TRBD1 (5 bases). The CDR3 runs to 15 residues. V shed 5 bases and J shed 3 bases, with 13 bases lying between them. The germline gives CDR1 LNHDA, CDR2 SQIVND (reference sequence). The CDR3 DNA reads as TGTGCCAGTAGTCAGCAGGGTTCGTCTAATGAAAAACTGTTTTTT. Protein sequence: CASSQQGSSNEKLFF.

This sequence joins TRBV6-2 or TRBV6-3 and TRBJ2-2; 12 bases fit TRBD2. The V gene end was trimmed by 7 bases and the J gene end by 4 bases; junction bases not matched to a gene: 13. The CDR3 length is 18 residues. The V gene's germline CDR1 is MNHEY and CDR2 SVGEGT. The DNA of the CDR3 is TGTGCCAGCACCCCGTGGCTAGCGGGAGGGTCGGGCACCGGGGAGCTGTTTTTT. It specifies CASTPWLAGGSGTGELFF.

This chain links TRBV7-8 with TRBJ2-7, with D possibly matching TRBD2 (5 bases). The germline V gene encodes CDR1 SGHVS and CDR2 FQNEAQ. The CDR3 loop spans 15 amino acids. V lost 1 base, J lost 0 bases, and 10 bases lay in between. The CDR3 nucleotides are TGTGCCAGCAGCTTAGGGCTAGCCGACTCCTACGAGCAGTACTTC. Translating gives CASSLGLADSYEQYF.

As to this clone: This CDR3 is missing its conserved last phenylalanine or tryptophan, likely due to a read error. No DNA is shown, since the ends of the CDR3 on it are uncertain; the CDR3 is the one TCRdb lists. The chain recombines TRBV2 with TRBJ2-3; TRBD2, as called in the table, went unchecked against the DNA. The CDR3 is made up of 12 amino acids, end residues included. Germline assignment: CDR1 SNHLY and CDR2 FYNNEI. The CDR3 loop reads CASSDGGAIRAA.

The chain couples TRBV5-1 to TRBJ2-1; D perhaps matches TRBD1 (5 bases). This CDR3 has 14 residues. V gave up 6 bases and J gave up 0 bases, with 10 bases separating them. Per germline, CDR1 SGHRS and CDR2 YFSETQ. CDR3 nucleotides: TGCGCCAGCACTGGGGCTACCTCCTACAATGAGCAGTTCTTC. It is translated as CASTGATSYNEQFF.

The rearrangement links TRBV27 to TRBJ1-3; D gene uncertain. The CDR3 has 14 residues. The ends were cut back, 5 bases at V and 2 bases at J, with 10 bases in the middle. Per germline, CDR1 MNHEY and CDR2 SMNVEV (reference sequence). CDR3 nucleotide sequence: TGTGCCAGCAGTCCCCAGGTCGCTGGAAACACCATATATTTT. Protein: CASSPQVAGNTIYF.

The chain uses TRBV10-3 and TRBJ2-4; D possibly corresponds to TRBD2 (7 bases). This CDR3 is built from 17 residues. V was pared by 3 bases and J by 1 base, with 16 bases between. Germline V CDR1 and CDR2: ENHRY, SYGVKD. The CDR3 region has the DNA TGTGCCATCAGTGATGAGGGGGGGCCGGGGGCCAAAAACATTCAGTACTTC. It encodes CAISDEGGPGAKNIQYF.

The rearrangement joins TRBV7-6 to TRBJ2-7; 8 bases align to TRBD1. The CDR3 runs 14 residues. Per the germline V gene, CDR1 is SGHVS and CDR2 is FNYEAQ. Trimming at V came to 5 bases and at J to 6 bases, leaving 9 bases not matched to a gene. CDR3 in DNA: TGTGCCAGCAGCCCCCAGGGGGCGACAGGCGAGCAGTACTTC. Translation: CASSPQGATGEQYF.

This chain joins TRBV5-1 and TRBJ1-1, with D possibly matching TRBD1 (6 bases). V was trimmed by 8 bases and J by 3 bases, leaving 8 bases between them. This CDR3 is built from 11 residues. Per the germline V gene, CDR1 is SGHRS and CDR2 is YFSETQ. The CDR3 coding sequence is TGCGCCAGTAGGACAGACACTGAAGCTTTCTTT. It codes for CASRTDTEAFF.

This clone was counted a few times. The genes are TRBV7-9 and TRBJ1-1; D is undetermined. Germline-derived CDR1 and CDR2 are SEHNR and FQNEAQ (reference sequence). Trimming pared 1 base from V and 7 bases from J, leaving 7 bases between. CDR3 length equals 12 residues. The CDR3 DNA reads TGTGCCAGCAGCTTAGTGGAGGGTGAAGCTTTCTTT. It codes for CASSLVEGEAFF.

The chain combines TRBV23-1 with TRBJ1-2, with a possible D match to TRBD1 (6 bases). TRBV23-1 is labeled an ORF, and its function is uncertain. The CDR3 spans 16 residues. Trimming took off 0 bases at V and 7 bases at J, with 18 bases between the two ends. CDR3 loop: CASSQSFGTGFTGYTF. CDR3 in DNA: TGCGCCAGCAGTCAATCGTTCGGTACAGGGTTCACTGGCTACACCTTC.

This chain connects TRBV7-8 to TRBJ2-1, with D possibly TRBD2 on 7 matching bases. The germline V gene has CDR1 SGHVS and CDR2 FQNEAQ. The CDR3 is made up of 14 amino acids. Trimming shortened V by 2 bases and J by 7 bases, and 12 bases separated the two germline ends. CDR3 nucleotide sequence: TGTGCCAGCAGCTTAACGGGGGGCTTAAATGAGCAGTTCTTC. The encoded protein is CASSLTGGLNEQFF.

The chain uses TRBV10-3 and TRBJ1-5; 8 bases map to TRBD1. With V trimmed by 3 bases and J by 6 bases, 10 bases remained unmatched. CDR1 is ENHRY and CDR2 is SYGVKD in the germline V gene. This CDR3 is built from 16 residues. The CDR3 sequence is CAISEGGQGEIQPQHF. The DNA of the CDR3 is TGTGCCATCAGTGAAGGCGGACAGGGTGAGATTCAGCCCCAGCATTTT.

This rearrangement joins TRBV7-2 to TRBJ1-4, with D possibly matching TRBD1 (6 bases). The CDR3 consists of 14 residues. Germline CDR1 and CDR2: SGHTA and FQGNSA. The germline V and J ends were trimmed by 3 bases and 5 bases, with 10 bases remaining between them. CDR3 amino acids: CASSFLTGNEKLFF. CDR3 bases: TGTGCCAGCAGCTTTTTGACAGGAAATGAAAAACTGTTTTTT.